This entry lists 5 T cell receptor beta chains sequenced from one sample in a study of PD-1 blockade in classical Hodgkin lymphoma. Relapse after autologous stem cell transplantation occurred in every patient, and brentuximab vedotin exposure varied. Using immunoSEQ multiplex PCR, the repertoire was profiled, and TCRdb retains in-frame clones only, with some absent. The sample has 55,000 to 75,000 clones, about 92% seen once. Here the sequenced sample was peripheral blood mononuclear cells (PBMCs), taken at baseline. These receptors were taken from a human donor with classical Hodgkin lymphoma.

The chain uses TRBV4-2 and TRBJ2-2, with TRBD2 identical over 12 bases. Trimming took 1 base from V and 7 from J; bases not matched to a gene: 7. The CDR3 is 17 amino acids. Germline V CDR1 and CDR2: LGHNA, YNFKEQ. The CDR3 sequence is CASSQGRLAGVGGELFF. The CDR3 nucleotides read TGTGCCAGCAGCCAAGGGAGACTAGCGGGGGTTGGCGGGGAGCTGTTTTTT.

The genes are TRBV7-8 and TRBJ1-2; 10 bases are a match to TRBD1. The V and J ends lost 2 bases and 2 bases, in that order; junction bases with no gene match: 2. Germline V gives CDR1 SGHVS, CDR2 FQNEAQ. This CDR3 has 15 amino acids. The CDR3 is CASSLRTGGNYGYTF. CDR3 in DNA: TGTGCCAGCAGCTTAAGGACAGGGGGGAACTATGGCTACACCTTC.

V is TRBV14 and J is TRBJ2-7; the D call may be TRBD1 or TRBD2 (6 bases each). The CDR3 loop spans 17 amino acids. CDR1 and CDR2 (germline): SGHDN, FVKESK. V was clipped by 4 bases and J by 3 bases, with 22 bases between them. The CDR3 DNA reads as TGTGCCAGCAGCCCCCACCCCCGGGGGCAAGAGGGCTACGAGCAGTACTTC. It specifies CASSPHPRGQEGYEQYF.

The chain links TRBV20-1 to TRBJ2-7; possibly TRBD2 for D (5 bases). The V and J ends lost 5 bases and 6 bases respectively, with 11 bases between them. Germline V gives CDR1 DFQATT, CDR2 SNEGSKA (reference sequence). The CDR3 contains 11 residues. CDR3 sequence: CSAPRAVEQYF. The CDR3 DNA reads as TGCAGTGCTCCGAGAGCGGTCGAGCAGTACTTC.

This rearrangement joins TRBV4-2 to TRBJ2-7; TRBD1 matches at 8 bases. The V gene's germline CDR1 is LGHNA and CDR2 YNFKEQ. V lost 0 bases and J lost 3; bases outside the gene matches: 7. The CDR3 extends over 16 amino acids. This CDR3 is CASSQDSTGGFYEQYF. The CDR3 DNA reads as TGTGCCAGCAGCCAAGATTCAACAGGGGGGTTCTACGAGCAGTACTTC.